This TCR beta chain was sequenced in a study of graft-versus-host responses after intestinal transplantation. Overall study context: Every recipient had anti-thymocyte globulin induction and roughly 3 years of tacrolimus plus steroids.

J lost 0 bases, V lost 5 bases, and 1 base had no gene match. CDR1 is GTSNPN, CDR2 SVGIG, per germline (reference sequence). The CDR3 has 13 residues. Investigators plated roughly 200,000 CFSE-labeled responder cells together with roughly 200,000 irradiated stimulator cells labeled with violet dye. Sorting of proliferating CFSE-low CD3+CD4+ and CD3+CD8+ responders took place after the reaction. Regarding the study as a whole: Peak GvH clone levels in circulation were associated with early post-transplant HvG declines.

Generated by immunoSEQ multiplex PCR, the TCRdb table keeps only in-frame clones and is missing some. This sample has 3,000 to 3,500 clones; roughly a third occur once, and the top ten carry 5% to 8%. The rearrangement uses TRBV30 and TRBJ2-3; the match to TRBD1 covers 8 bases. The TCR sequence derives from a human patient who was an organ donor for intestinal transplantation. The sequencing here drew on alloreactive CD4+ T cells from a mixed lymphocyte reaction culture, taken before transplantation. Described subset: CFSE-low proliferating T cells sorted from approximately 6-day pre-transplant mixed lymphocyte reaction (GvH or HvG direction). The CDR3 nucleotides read TGTGCCTGGGGGACAGGTAGCACAGATACGCAGTATTTT. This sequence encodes CAWGTGSTDTQYF. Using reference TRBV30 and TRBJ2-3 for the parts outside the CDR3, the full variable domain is SQTIHQWPATLVQPVGSPLSLECTVEGTSNPNLYWYRQAAGRGLQLLFYSVGIGQISSEVPQNLSASRPQDRQFILSSKKLLLSDSGFYLCAWGTGSTDTQYFGPGTRLTVL.